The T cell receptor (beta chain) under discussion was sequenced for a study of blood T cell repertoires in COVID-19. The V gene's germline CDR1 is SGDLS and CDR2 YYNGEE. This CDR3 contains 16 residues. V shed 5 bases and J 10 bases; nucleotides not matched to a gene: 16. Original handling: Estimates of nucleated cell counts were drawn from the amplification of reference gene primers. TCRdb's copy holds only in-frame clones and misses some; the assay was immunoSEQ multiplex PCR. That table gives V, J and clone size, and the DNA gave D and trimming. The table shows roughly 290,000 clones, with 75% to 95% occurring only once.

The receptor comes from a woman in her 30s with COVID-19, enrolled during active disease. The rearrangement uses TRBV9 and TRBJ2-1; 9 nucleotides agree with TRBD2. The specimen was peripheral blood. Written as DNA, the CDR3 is TGTGCCAGCAGTCAACTCGGCGGGAGGGCCCTAGGGGAGCAGTTCTTC. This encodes CASSQLGGRALGEQFF.